This T cell receptor (beta chain) was sequenced in a study of control samples from healthy donors and cancer patients. Looked up from germline, CDR1 is SGHAT and CDR2 is FQNNGV. The V gene end was trimmed by 4 bases and the J gene end by 8 bases; junction bases not matched to a gene: 7. This CDR3 has 14 amino acids. Sequencing used immunoSEQ multiplex PCR; TCRdb keeps in-frame clones, though not all of them. The table shows around 130,000 clones, with 80% to 95% occurring only once. The genes are TRBV11-2 and TRBJ1-4; 7 nucleotides match TRBD1. Sequenced sample: blood. The sequence came from a man aged 18 to 30 in good health. The CDR3 spells CASSSDRAREKLFF. The CDR3 region has the DNA TGTGCCAGCAGCTCTGACAGGGCTCGAGAAAAACTGTTTTTT. The entire variable domain, with the rest obtained from reference TRBV11-2 and TRBJ1-4, is as follows: EAGVAQSPRYKIIEKRQSVAFWCNPISGHATLYWYQQILGQGPKLLIQFQNNGVVDDSQLPKDRFSAERLKGVDSTLKIQPAKLEDSAVYLCASSSDRAREKLFFGSGTQLSVL.